A selection of T cell receptor beta chains follows, all from one sample in a study of early stage breast cancer tumors. Produced via immunoSEQ multiplex PCR; TCRdb's table is partial and in-frame only. The sample has more than 55,000 clones; over 60% are singletons. The material sequenced was blood. These receptors originate from a person younger than 45 with breast cancer. Both conserved end residues are part of each CDR3. A D gene is named only where the DNA matches it firmly.

d_gene	v_gene	j_gene	len	CDR3aa	CDR3nt
TRBD2	TRBV19	TRBJ2-1	16	CASTLEGLAGVGEQFF	TGTGCCAGTACCCTTGAGGGACTAGCGGGAGTAGGTGAGCAGTTCTTC
NA	TRBV7-9	TRBJ2-7	15	CASSWGLLDHYEQYF	TGTGCCAGCAGCTGGGGACTTCTTGATCACTACGAGCAGTACTTC
TRBD2	TRBV5-4	TRBJ2-3	14	CASSVPSGSDTQYF	TGTGCCAGCAGCGTGCCTAGCGGGAGTGATACGCAGTATTTT
TRBD1	TRBV5-4	TRBJ2-7	16	CASSRGRTGISYEQYF	TGTGCCAGCAGCCGCGGGCGGACAGGGATTTCCTACGAGCAGTACTTC
TRBD1	TRBV19	TRBJ1-2	16	CASSIPQRDRRSGYTF	TGTGCCAGTAGTATACCCCAGAGGGACAGGAGATCTGGCTACACCTTC
NA	TRBV5-4	TRBJ1-1	15	CASSARLGTNTEAFF	TGTGCCAGCAGTGCCCGGTTGGGTACTAACACTGAAGCTTTCTTT
NA	TRBV5-1	TRBJ2-1	17	CASSFLGTPRGTNEQFF	TGCGCCAGCAGCTTTCTGGGGACCCCACGGGGGACCAATGAGCAGTTCTTC
TRBD2	TRBV7-9	TRBJ2-1	16	CASSLVGLAGWNEQFF	TGTGCCAGCAGCTTAGTAGGGCTAGCGGGATGGAATGAGCAGTTCTTC
NA	TRBV30	TRBJ2-5	14	CAWSVFGVQETQYF	TGTGCCTGGAGTGTATTTGGCGTCCAAGAGACCCAGTACTTC
TRBD1	TRBV6-1	TRBJ1-4	15	CASRIRQGTNEKLFF	TGTGCCAGCAGGATCAGACAGGGGACTAATGAAAAACTGTTTTTT